These T cell receptor beta chains were read from a single sample in a study of immune evolution from preneoplasia to lung adenocarcinoma. The assay was immunoSEQ multiplex PCR, and TCRdb's table has in-frame clones only and misses some. The profile shows 15,000 or so clones, 86% of them singletons. Sequenced: FFPE invasive lung adenocarcinoma tissue. These receptors were obtained from a person between 70 and 80 years old with invasive lung adenocarcinoma. CDR3s include the opening cysteine and the closing phenylalanine or tryptophan. A D gene is named only where the DNA matches it firmly. Clone sizes are given selectively: once, few, many, or a class where the clone is expanded.

>NA|TRBJ2-5|NA|TRBV18
TGTGCCAGCTCACCGTCAGGACGGCAAGAGACCCAGTACTTC
CASSPSGRQETQYF
>TRBD2|TRBJ2-7|NA|TRBV27
TGTGCCAGCAGTCCCAGCGGGGGGGATTTCAGCTCCTACGAGCAGTACTTC
CASSPSGGDFSSYEQYF
>TRBD2|TRBJ2-7|NA|TRBV27
TGTGCCAGCAGGCTTGCCGGGACTAGCTACGAGCAGTACTTC
CASRLAGTSYEQYF
>NA|TRBJ1-2|NA|TRBV20-1
TGCAGTGCGGGCCTCAACTATGGCTACACCTTC
CSAGLNYGYTF
>NA|TRBJ1-1|once|TRBV28
TGTGCCAGCAGATCGACACACACTGAAGCTTTCTTT
CASRSTHTEAFF
>NA|TRBJ2-7|NA|TRBV12-5
TGTGCTAGTGGTTTGGTAGTCTCAGCCTTCGGTGAGCAGTACTTC
CASGLVVSAFGEQYF
>NA|TRBJ1-4|NA|TRBV30
TGTGCCTGGAGGGATTGGGGGGCTGGTGAAAAACTGTTTTTT
CAWRDWGAGEKLFF
>TRBD1|TRBJ2-3|few|TRBV7-6
TGTGCCAGCAGCAAAAGACAGGGAGTAGCGACAGATACGCAGTATTTT
CASSKRQGVATDTQYF
>NA|TRBJ1-1|NA|TRBV5-1
TGCGCCAGCAGCTTGGAGGGCAGGGCGAACACTGAAGCTTTCTTT
CASSLEGRANTEAFF
>NA|TRBJ2-7|NA|TRBV28
TGTGCCAGCAGTTTCGGCCTAGCTTACGAGCAGTACTTC
CASSFGLAYEQYF
>NA|TRBJ2-7|NA|TRBV5-6
TGTGCCAGCAGCTCTGGCGATCGCGAGCAGTACTTC
CASSSGDREQYF
>TRBD1|TRBJ2-3|NA|TRBV27
TGTGCCAGCAGTCGGGACAGGTTATCAGATACGCAGTATTTT
CASSRDRLSDTQYF
>TRBD1|TRBJ2-5|NA|TRBV6-5
TGTGCCAGCAGAACTAGACAGGGTACAAGCGAGACCCAGTACTTC
CASRTRQGTSETQYF
>TRBD2|TRBJ2-7|NA|TRBV12-5
TGTGCTAGTGGTTCCAATGGGACTAGCGTTTACGAGCAGTACTTC
CASGSNGTSVYEQYF
>NA|TRBJ2-1|NA|TRBV20-1
TGCAGTGCTGGGATTGAGCAGTTCTTC
CSAGIEQFF
>NA|TRBJ1-1|NA|TRBV9
TGTGCCAGCAGCGTAGATGGGCAGGAGAACACTGAAGCTTTCTTT
CASSVDGQENTEAFF
>NA|TRBJ1-2|NA|TRBV9
TGTGCCAGCAGCGTAGGGAGCCTTGGACGGGGCTACACCTTC
CASSVGSLGRGYTF
>NA|TRBJ2-1|NA|TRBV9
TGTGCCAGCAGCGAACAACCGCAGGGGAGCTCCTACAATGAGCAGTTCTTC
CASSEQPQGSSYNEQFF
>NA|TRBJ2-2|NA|TRBV18
TGTGCCAGCTCACCTGAGAGAACCGGGGAGCTGTTTTTT
CASSPERTGELFF
>TRBD1|TRBJ2-2|NA|TRBV18
TGTGCCAGCTCTCCTCTGCCGCAGGGGGCCGGCGGGGAGCTGTTTTTT
CASSPLPQGAGGELFF
>NA|TRBJ2-7|NA|TRBV20-1
TGCAGTGCTTCGGGACAACGGGAGCAGTACTTC
CSASGQREQYF
>NA|TRBJ1-4|NA|TRBV5-5
TGTGCCAGCAGAACTGACCCCTCCGGTTCTGAAAAACTGTTTTTT
CASRTDPSGSEKLFF
>TRBD1|TRBJ2-5|NA|TRBV2
TGTGCCAGCGGGGGAACAGGGGGCGCGGGGGAGACCCAGTACTTC
CASGGTGGAGETQYF
>TRBD2|TRBJ2-6|NA|TRBV10-3
TGTGCCATCAGTCCCAACCCTGGGCGGGGGGACTCTGGGGCCAACGTCCTGACTTTC
CAISPNPGRGDSGANVLTF
>TRBD2|TRBJ2-1|once|TRBV5-1
TGCGCCAGCAGCCTAGGACTAGCGGGGGGGACGGGGCAGTTCTTC
CASSLGLAGGTGQFF
>NA|TRBJ2-7|once|TRBV13
TGTGCCAGCAGCTCCACCCTAACAGAGCAGTACTTC
CASSSTLTEQYF
>NA|TRBJ2-1|NA|TRBV19
TGTGCCAGTAGTCGCAGGGGAGGGCTGGAAAATGAGCAGTTCTTC
CASSRRGGLENEQFF
>NA|TRBJ2-3|NA|TRBV10-3
TGTGCCATCAGTGATAGCAATACGCAGTATTTT
CAISDSNTQYF
>NA|TRBJ2-3|once|TRBV7-3
TGTGCCAGCAGCTTAATAGGGCAGCGGACGCAGTATTTT
CASSLIGQRTQYF
>NA|TRBJ2-1|NA|TRBV6-6
TGTGCCAGCAGTTACTCGCAGACGCTCAATGAGCAGTTCTTC
CASSYSQTLNEQFF
>NA|TRBJ2-1|NA|TRBV27
TGTGCCAGCAGTTTTCGGTCTTGGGTAGGTGAGCAGTTCTTC
CASSFRSWVGEQFF
>NA|TRBJ2-5|NA|TRBV19
TGTGCCAGTAGTATAGCGGGTAAACAAGAGACCCAGTACTTC
CASSIAGKQETQYF
>TRBD1|TRBJ1-2|once|TRBV5-4
TGTGCCAGCAGAAGGGACAGGGGCCAGGCGTTGGGCTACACCTTC
CASRRDRGQALGYTF
>NA|TRBJ1-1|NA|TRBV2
TGTGCCAGCAGTGAATGGGGTCGTAGGATGAACACTGAAGCTTTCTTT
CASSEWGRRMNTEAFF
>NA|TRBJ2-2|NA|TRBV6-1
TGTGCCAGCAGTGAAGGGGGGTTCACCGGGGAGCTGTTTTTT
CASSEGGFTGELFF
>NA|TRBJ1-2|NA|TRBV28
TGTGCCAGTTACAGCTTTAACTATGGCTACACCTTC
CASYSFNYGYTF
>NA|TRBJ2-3|NA|TRBV2
TGTGCCAGCAGTGTCGACAAAATCACAGATACGCAGTATTTT
CASSVDKITDTQYF
>TRBD1|TRBJ1-5|NA|TRBV11-2
TGTGCCAGCAGCCAGACAGGGGCCAATCAGCCCCAGCATTTT
CASSQTGANQPQHF
>NA|TRBJ1-5|few|TRBV7-9
TGTGCCAGCAGCTTATATGGCGATTCGCCCCAGCATTTT
CASSLYGDSPQHF
>TRBD2|TRBJ2-3|NA|TRBV11-2
TGTGCCAGCAGCCCCGGCGGGAAAGCGGGAGGGCCTGGGGATACGCAGTATTTT
CASSPGGKAGGPGDTQYF
>NA|TRBJ2-3|NA|TRBV30
TGTGCCTGGAGTGGGGGAGGTCGCACAGATACGCAGTATTTT
CAWSGGGRTDTQYF
>NA|TRBJ2-5|NA|TRBV28
TGTGCCAGCACAAGGCAGGAAGATTGGGAGACCCAGTACTTC
CASTRQEDWETQYF
>NA|TRBJ1-5|NA|TRBV10-1
TGCGCCAGCAGTGAGCGGATCAATCAGCCCCAGCATTTT
CASSERINQPQHF
>NA|TRBJ2-7|NA|TRBV25-1
TGTGCCAGCAGTGAAGGGGCGGGGAACGAGCAGTACTTC
CASSEGAGNEQYF
>NA|TRBJ2-2|NA|TRBV5-4
TGTGCCAGCAGCTTGGGCCGGCAGAACACCGGGGAGCTGTTTTTT
CASSLGRQNTGELFF
>NA|TRBJ2-3|NA|TRBV7-3
TGTGCCAGCAGCACGACAGGCACAGATACGCAGTATTTT
CASSTTGTDTQYF
>TRBD1|TRBJ1-5|NA|TRBV27
TGTGCCAGCAGGCTCCTAGGGACAGCCAATCAGCCCCAGCATTTT
CASRLLGTANQPQHF